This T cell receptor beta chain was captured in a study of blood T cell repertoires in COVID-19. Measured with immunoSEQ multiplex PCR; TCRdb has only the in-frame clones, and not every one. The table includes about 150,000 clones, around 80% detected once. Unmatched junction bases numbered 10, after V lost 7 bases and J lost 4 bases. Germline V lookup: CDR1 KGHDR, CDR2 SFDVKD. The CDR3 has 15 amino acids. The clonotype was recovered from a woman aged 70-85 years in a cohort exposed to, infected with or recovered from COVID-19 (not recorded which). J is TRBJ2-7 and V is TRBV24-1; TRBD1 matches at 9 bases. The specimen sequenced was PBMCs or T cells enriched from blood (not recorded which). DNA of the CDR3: TGTGCCACCAGACTTGCCCGGGACAGGGCTTACGAGCAGTACTTC. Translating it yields CATRLARDRAYEQYF.